The 18 T cell receptor beta chains below were found in one sample sequenced in a study of cytomegalovirus exposure and HLA in healthy donors (dated by TCRdb to 2016 to 2017). Receptor amplification or capture employed the immunoSEQ multiplex PCR assay. The table was pulled from immuneACCESS by TCRdb, which kept in-frame rearrangements only. Such tables lose some clones; where checked, under half of the loss comes from unresolved V genes, and the rest has no known cause. This sample is represented by around 250,000 clones; around 87% of them were singletons. The ten most abundant clones make up under 0.4% of the sample. Sequencing was done on a sample of PBMCs. These receptors were collected from a woman younger than 35 in good health and CMV-seronegative.

There are a few counts of this clone. The chain carries TRBV4-1 and TRBJ2-5, with D possibly being TRBD2 (5 bases). This CDR3 spans 16 amino acids. Germline CDR1 MGHRA, CDR2 YSYEKL. V was trimmed by 0 bases and J by 5 bases, leaving 16 bases between them. This CDR3 is CASSQDISGMGETQYF. The CDR3 DNA follows: TGCGCCAGCAGCCAAGATATTTCGGGGATGGGGGAGACCCAGTACTTC.

The chain couples TRBV10-3 to TRBJ1-5, with 7 bases matching TRBD1. Germline assignment: CDR1 ENHRY and CDR2 SYGVKD. This CDR3 region has 16 residues. V lost 3 bases, J lost 7 bases, and 12 bases stayed unmatched. CDR3 bases: TGTGCCATCAGTGACCACCGAGGGGGCGTCAGCCAGCCCCAGCATTTT. Translation: CAISDHRGGVSQPQHF.

The V gene is TRBV5-1, the J gene TRBJ2-3; 9 bases are shared with TRBD1. J lost 1 base, V lost 4 bases, and 7 bases had no gene match. The CDR3 totals 16 residues. Germline CDR1 and CDR2: SGHRS and YFSETQ. CDR3 sequence reads: CASSATGTGRTDTQYF. CDR3 nucleotide sequence: TGCGCCAGCAGCGCAACCGGGACAGGGCGCACAGATACGCAGTATTTT.

The chain is built from TRBV6-5 and TRBJ2-3, with D possibly TRBD1 on 6 matching bases. This CDR3 spans 13 amino acids. Germline V gene data show CDR1 as MNHEY and CDR2 as SVGAGI. Trimming cost V 4 bases and J 7 bases, with 12 bases left between them. The CDR3 DNA sequence: TGTGCCAGCAGTTTGGACAGTGCAAATACGCAGTATTTT. Translation: CASSLDSANTQYF.

The J gene is TRBJ2-5, the V gene TRBV7-2; D possibly corresponds to TRBD2 (6 bases). This CDR3 contains 15 residues. Trimming pared 1 base from V and 5 bases from J, leaving 14 bases between. Per germline, CDR1 SGHTA and CDR2 FQGNSA. CDR3 in amino acids: CASSLGQGLGETQYF. CDR3 bases: TGTGCCAGCAGCTTAGGTCAGGGACTTGGGGAGACCCAGTACTTC.

J is TRBJ1-1 and V is TRBV27; D possibly corresponds to TRBD1 (5 bases). There are 13 residues in the CDR3. The germline gives CDR1 MNHEY, CDR2 SMNVEV (reference sequence). The germline V and J ends were trimmed by 11 bases and 5 bases, with 18 bases remaining between them. CDR3 sequence (DNA): TGTGCCGCATCGTTCGGGGGGAATACTGAAGCTTTCTTT. This sequence encodes CAASFGGNTEAFF.

The J gene is TRBJ2-1, the V gene TRBV5-1; D call uncertain. Germline CDR1 SGHRS, CDR2 YFSETQ. The CDR3 spans 14 residues. V lost 5 bases and J lost 3, with 12 bases in between. The CDR3 loop reads CASRGASSYNEQFF. The CDR3 nucleotides are TGCGCCAGCAGAGGAGCGAGTAGCTACAATGAGCAGTTCTTC.

This chain links TRBV5-1 with TRBJ2-3; D unclear. This CDR3 is built from 13 residues. In germline, CDR1 is SGHRS, CDR2 YFSETQ. V lost 0 bases to trimming and J lost 5 bases, with 7 bases between them. CDR3 nucleotide sequence: TGCGCCAGCAGCTTGGAGGAGCAAGATACGCAGTATTTT. Amino acid sequence: CASSLEEQDTQYF.

This clone was seen a single time. The gene calls are TRBV2 and TRBJ2-7; no firm D call. From germline, CDR1 is SNHLY and CDR2 FYNNEI. The CDR3 totals 14 residues. Trimming stripped 0 bases from V and 3 bases from J, with 9 bases between. The CDR3 here is CASSEALLVYEQYV. The DNA of the CDR3 is TGTGCCAGCAGTGAAGCGCTTCTAGTCTACGAGCAGTACGTC.

This sequence joins TRBV19 and TRBJ2-3, with D possibly matching TRBD1 (5 bases). Germline V CDR1 and CDR2: LNHDA, SQIVND (reference sequence). Trimming removed 7 bases at V and 6 bases at J, with 29 bases between. The CDR3 runs to 18 residues. CDR3 protein: CASTSRSYGHKNRDTQYF. DNA for the CDR3: TGTGCCAGTACCTCCCGTTCCTACGGACATAAGAATCGGGATACGCAGTATTTT.

This sequence joins TRBV7-9 and TRBJ1-3, with 9 positions matching TRBD1. CDR3 length equals 16 residues. Germline V gene data show CDR1 as SEHNR and CDR2 as FQNEAQ (reference sequence). Losses at the gene ends were 0 bases for V and 4 bases for J; bases not matched to a gene: 4. In DNA, the CDR3 is TGTGCCAGCAGCTTAGCGGACAGGGGATCCGGAAACACCATATATTTT. It specifies CASSLADRGSGNTIYF.

In regard to this clone: Other DNA sequences in this sample translate to the same CDR3. This chain connects TRBV7-9 to TRBJ1-6; 10 nucleotides match TRBD1. There are 14 residues in the CDR3. With 5 bases clipped from V and 10 bases from J, the junction kept 5 bases outside the gene matches. CDR1 is SEHNR and CDR2 is FQNEAQ in the germline V gene (reference sequence). This chain's CDR3 is CASSPGQGGSPLHF. CDR3 DNA: TGTGCCAGCAGCCCCGGACAGGGGGGCTCACCCCTCCACTTT.

The chain couples TRBV19 to TRBJ2-3, with a possible D match to TRBD1 (6 bases). CDR1 is LNHDA, CDR2 SQIVND, per germline (reference sequence). The CDR3 spans 16 residues. The germline V and J ends were trimmed by 2 bases and 2 bases, with 14 bases remaining between them. Here the CDR3 DNA reads TGTGCCAGTAGTATAATAACAGGGCCGTCCACAGATACGCAGTATTTT. This encodes CASSIITGPSTDTQYF.

J is TRBJ1-4 and V is TRBV10-3; 7 bases line up with TRBD1. With 5 bases clipped from V and 5 bases from J, the junction kept 5 bases outside the gene matches. This CDR3 spans 14 amino acids. CDR1 and CDR2 (germline): ENHRY, SYGVKD. CDR3 protein: CAISPTGSNEKLFF. The CDR3, as DNA: TGTGCCATCAGTCCGACAGGGTCAAATGAAAAACTGTTTTTT.

The table lists this clone with a count of one. The chain links TRBV5-4 to TRBJ2-7; 7 bases fit TRBD1. CDR1 is SGHNT and CDR2 is YYREEE in the germline V gene (reference sequence). V dropped 4 bases and J dropped 2; count of bases not matched to a gene: 12. The CDR3 is 16 amino acids. The CDR3: CASSELSGTDAYEQYF. As DNA, the CDR3 is TGTGCCAGCAGCGAACTGTCCGGGACAGACGCCTACGAGCAGTACTTC.

V gene TRBV6-1 combines with J gene TRBJ2-7; D perhaps matches TRBD1 (5 bases). Germline values: CDR1 MNHNS, CDR2 SASEGT. V was trimmed by 7 bases and J by 4 bases, leaving 8 bases between them. This CDR3 has 11 residues. CDR3 in amino acids: CASKGLYEQYV. In DNA, the CDR3 is TGTGCCAGCAAGGGGCTTTACGAGCAGTACGTC.

In this sample, this clone turned up a few times. This chain links TRBV19 with TRBJ1-2, with 8 bases that match TRBD1. V was clipped by 7 bases and J by 3 bases; unmatched bases: 4. CDR3 size: 13 residues. CDR1 and CDR2 from the germline V gene are LNHDA and SQIVND (reference sequence). CDR3: CASKIQGDYGYTF. CDR3 in DNA: TGTGCCAGTAAGATACAGGGGGACTATGGCTACACCTTC.

V gene TRBV4-3 combines with J gene TRBJ2-6; the D gene is possibly TRBD2 (6 bases). Deletions cut 0 bases from V and 0 bases from J, with 6 bases between. This CDR3 is built from 16 residues. The germline CDR1 and CDR2 sequences are LGHNA and YSLEER. The DNA of the CDR3 is TGCGCCAGCAGCCAAGAGGGGGGCTCTGGGGCCAACGTCCTGACTTTC. Translation: CASSQEGGSGANVLTF.